Following are 2 T cell receptor beta chains from one sample sequenced in a study of cytomegalovirus exposure and HLA in healthy donors (dated by TCRdb to about 2017). Library creation used the immunoSEQ multiplex PCR assay. A mixture of 60 forward primers for TCR Vbeta segments and 13 reverse primers for TCR Jbeta segments was used in the multiplex PCR. In TCRdb, the immuneACCESS table is reduced to in-frame sequences with V and J assigned. These tables do not hold every clone; where another copy was compared, an unresolved V gene accounts for under half, and the others remain unexplained. The sample's records list tens of thousands of clones. The top ten constitute 3.5% to 4% of the sample. Sequencing input: PBMCs. These receptor sequences come from a male donor in good health and CMV-seronegative.

This sequence joins TRBV10-1 and TRBJ2-7, with 7 bases aligning to TRBD1. From germline, CDR1 is WNHNN and CDR2 SYGVQD (reference sequence). The CDR3 runs 15 residues. J was trimmed by 5 bases and V by 3 bases; bases with no gene match: 10. CDR3 protein: CASSDVTGLVNEQYF. CDR3 in DNA: TGCGCCAGCAGTGATGTGACAGGGCTAGTTAACGAGCAGTACTTC.

This chain's CDR3 is CASRMGHTALEQYF. CDR3 coding DNA: TGTGCCAGCAGGATGGGACATACCGCTCTTGAGCAGTACTTC. The gene calls are TRBV9 and TRBJ2-7, with D tentatively TRBD1 (6 bases). CDR1 is SGDLS, CDR2 YYNGEE, per germline. This CDR3 spans 14 amino acids. Trimming cost V 5 bases and J 7 bases, with 19 bases left between them.